This T cell receptor beta chain was sequenced for a study of blood T cell repertoires in COVID-19. Study context: In each case, the material was cDNA or gDNA derived from T cells, B-cell-depleted T cells, or PBMCs.

Under the authors' procedure: Estimates of nucleated cell counts were drawn from the amplification of reference gene primers. TCRdb keeps only in-frame clones here, not all; method: immunoSEQ multiplex PCR. V and J calls plus clone size are reproduced from that table; the DNA served to infer D and trimming. The table records tens of thousands of clones, over 70% of them present only once. Germline CDR1 is LNHNV and CDR2 is YYDKDF (reference sequence). The germline V and J ends were trimmed by 2 bases and 0 bases, with 5 bases remaining between them. There are 15 residues in the CDR3. The source is a man older than 75 with active or convalescent COVID-19. The V and J genes are TRBV15 and TRBJ2-6; D is possibly TRBD2 (5 bases). Material for sequencing was peripheral blood. Here the CDR3 reads CATSRRDSGANVLTF. The CDR3 DNA reads TGTGCCACCAGCAGACGGGACTCTGGGGCCAACGTCCTGACTTTC.